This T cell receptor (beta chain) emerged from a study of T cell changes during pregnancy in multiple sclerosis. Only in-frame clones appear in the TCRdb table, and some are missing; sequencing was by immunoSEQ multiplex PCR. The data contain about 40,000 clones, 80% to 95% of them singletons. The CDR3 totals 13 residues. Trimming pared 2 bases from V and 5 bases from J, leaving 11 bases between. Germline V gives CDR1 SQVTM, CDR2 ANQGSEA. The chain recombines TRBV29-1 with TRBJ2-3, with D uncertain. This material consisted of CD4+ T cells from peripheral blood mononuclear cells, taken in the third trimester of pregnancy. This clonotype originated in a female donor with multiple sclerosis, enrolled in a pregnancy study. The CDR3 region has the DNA TGCAGCGTTGAAAATATGCGGAAAGATACGCAGTATTTT. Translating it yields CSVENMRKDTQYF.